This T cell receptor (beta chain) appears in the sequencing data of a study of metastatic and nonmetastatic thyroid tumors. Study-wide results and limits: Patients with malignant thyroid tumors reportedly had significantly higher TCR beta diversity than those with benign nodules, in blood and tumor.

Using MiXCR, TCRdb reanalyzed the PCR reads. Counted here are 12,000 to 15,000 clones, just over 25% occurring once; the ten biggest clones make up approximately 11%. Losses at the gene ends were 6 bases for V and 9 bases for J; bases not matched to a gene: 9. The CDR3 spans 15 residues. Per the germline V gene, CDR1 is MNHNS and CDR2 is SASEGT. Thyroid surgery took place with no prior treatment in any patient. Turning to this clone: Its specificity is unknown.

The source material was tumor tissue. The TCR originated in a female donor with papillary thyroid cancer or a benign thyroid nodule (not recorded which). Some clones in this sample may be carry-over from other donors' samples. The chain is built from TRBV6-1 and TRBJ2-1; 12 positions agree with TRBD2. CDR3 DNA: TGTGCCAGCAGCCGACTAGCGGGAGCGCCCCGTGAGCAGTTCTTC. Residues: CASSRLAGAPREQFF.